One sample yielded the 24 T cell receptor beta chains listed below, sequenced in a study of tumor-infiltrating lymphocytes in primary liver carcinoma. Production of TCR beta cDNA used around 500 ng total RNA together with a constant-region primer. Three rounds of nested multiplex PCR with slightly modified ARM-PCR produced TCR beta libraries. Rounds one and two of PCR, each of 10 cycles, were primed with TRBV1-TRBV30 forward primers and a C-beta reverse primer. TCRdb processed the multiplex PCR reads anew with MiXCR; each CDR3 protein has one entry. Of fewer than 350,000 distinct CDR3 sequences in the sample, less than 75% were seen once. Alongside blood RNA obtained from unsorted whole blood, germline DNA was also extracted. The specimen was peripheral blood. All receptors come from a man between 40 and 49 years old with primary liver carcinoma and hepatitis B virus infection.

The chain recombines TRBV19 with TRBJ2-2; TRBD1 agrees at 8 bases. This CDR3 is 14 amino acids long. The germline V gene has CDR1 LNHDA and CDR2 SQIVND (reference sequence). The V and J ends lost 7 bases and 5 bases, in that order; junction bases with no gene match: 6. The DNA of the CDR3 is TGTGCCAGTAAGGGTACAGGGGGGACCGGGGAGCTGTTTTTT. Translated: CASKGTGGTGELFF.

This clonotype was picked up a small number of times. V usage is TRBV7-9 and J usage is TRBJ2-2; D uncertain. V dropped 6 bases and J dropped 3 bases, with 11 bases sitting between them. CDR3 length: 14 residues. CDR1 and CDR2 (germline): SEHNR, FQNEAQ (reference sequence). The CDR3, as DNA: TGTGCCAGCAGTCTCGACGTGGACACCGGGGAGCTGTTTTTT. This encodes CASSLDVDTGELFF.

This clonotype appeared once. This may be a read error, as it is one base from a much larger clone. The chain uses TRBV29-1 and TRBJ1-2; 9 nucleotides line up with TRBD1. The germline V gene has CDR1 SQVTM and CDR2 ANQGSEA. This CDR3 has 14 residues. The CDR3 nucleotides read TGCAACGTTGAAAAGGGGGACAGGGTATCTGGCTACACCTTC. The encoded protein is CNVEKGDRVSGYTF.

A word on this clonotype: Germline and junction disagree at one end, which may indicate a read error. The chain joins TRBV5-6 to TRBJ2-5; D not resolved. The CDR3 consists of 13 residues. Germline CDR1 and CDR2: SGHDT and YYEEEE. The CDR3 spells CASSVWAPQTRYF. The CDR3 nucleotides are TGTGCCAGCAGCGTCTGGGCCCCCCAGACCCGGTACTTC.

J is TRBJ1-5 and V is TRBV29-1; no firm D call. CDR1 and CDR2 from the germline V gene are SQVTM and ANQGSEA. This CDR3 has 12 residues. V shed 5 bases and J shed 16 bases, with 21 bases lying between them. The CDR3 is CSVQIAGQPHHF. Here the CDR3 DNA reads TGCAGCGTTCAAATTGCGGGTCAGCCTCATCATTTT.

As for this clonotype: This may stem from a read error, because a much larger clone lies one nucleotide away. The chain recombines TRBV12-3 or TRBV12-4 with TRBJ1-4; D gene uncertain. The CDR3 sequence is 13 residues long. CDR3 sequence: CASSLTVGEKLVF. The CDR3 DNA reads TGTGCCAGCAGTTTAACGGTCGGGGAAAAACTGGTTTTT.

The chain joins TRBV4-2 to TRBJ2-7; the match to TRBD2 covers 8 bases. V shed 4 bases, J shed 7 bases, and the junction held 12 bases outside the gene matches. There are 15 residues in the CDR3. Germline V gives CDR1 LGHNA, CDR2 YNFKEQ. The CDR3 bases are TGTGCCAGCAGCCTCAGGGGACTAGTGGGAAAAGAGCAGTACTTC. Translated, it gives CASSLRGLVGKEQYF.

This clonotype occurred a few times. The gene calls are TRBV7-9 and TRBJ2-3; D uncertain. Germline V gives CDR1 SEHNR, CDR2 FQNEAQ (reference sequence). This CDR3 has 13 residues. V lost 6 bases and J 6 bases, leaving 13 bases between the germline ends. The CDR3 spells CASRYNEPDTQYF. CDR3 nucleotide sequence: TGTGCCAGCAGGTATAATGAGCCGGATACGCAGTATTTT.

Worth noting for this clonotype: This may stem from a read error, because a much larger clone lies one nucleotide away. The chain employs TRBV7-9 and TRBJ1-2; no clear D. V lost 3 bases and J 9 bases, leaving 14 bases between the germline ends. CDR1 is SEHNR, CDR2 FQNEAQ, per germline (reference sequence). The CDR3 runs to 13 residues. CDR3 DNA sequence: TGTGCCAGCAGCTTCCAACTGGAAAATTGCTACACCTTC. This sequence encodes CASSFQLENCYTF.

This clonotype was counted between two and nine times. This sequence joins TRBV6-2 or TRBV6-3 and TRBJ2-5, with D perhaps TRBD1 (6 bases). The germline gives CDR1 MNHEY, CDR2 SVGEGT. V shed 5 bases and J shed 3 bases, with 16 bases lying between them. The CDR3 length is 15 residues. The DNA of the CDR3 is TGTGCCAGCAGTCGGACAGCCGTAAATGAAGAGACCCAGTACTTC. This sequence encodes CASSRTAVNEETQYF.

This clonotype appeared many times. V is TRBV4-1 and J is TRBJ2-1; no definite D call. The CDR3 totals 16 residues. Germline assignment: CDR1 MGHRA and CDR2 YSYEKL. Trimming shortened V by 1 base and J by 2 bases, and 12 bases separated the two germline ends. The CDR3 spells CASSQVHILTYNEQFF. CDR3 bases: TGCGCCAGCAGCCAAGTTCACATACTCACCTACAATGAGCAGTTCTTC.

On this clonotype itself: One end of the junction fails to match germline, which may point to a read error. The gene calls are TRBV6-8 and TRBJ2-7, with TRBD2 identical over 10 bases. The CDR3 loop spans 17 amino acids. Germline V gene sequence: CDR1 MNHGY, CDR2 SAAAGT. The CDR3 region is CASSSSGRVELFYDQYF. DNA for the CDR3: TGTGCCAGCAGTTCTAGCGGGAGAGTAGAATTGTTCTACGATCAGTACTTC.

About this clonotype: A much larger clone is a single base away; this may be a read error. The J gene is TRBJ2-3, the V gene TRBV4-2, with 10 bases identical to TRBD2. The CDR3 extends over 17 amino acids. Germline assignment: CDR1 LGHNA and CDR2 YNFKEQ. Trimming at V came to 0 bases and at J to 7 bases, leaving 10 bases not matched to a gene. CDR3 DNA sequence: TGTGCCAGCAGCCAAGATTTGCGAGCGGGAGGGTCTCATACGCAGTATTTT. The encoded protein is CASSQDLRAGGSHTQYF.

With regard to this clonotype: A much more abundant neighbour one base away suggests this may be a read error. V and J are TRBV4-1 and TRBJ2-1; D gene ambiguous. Per germline, CDR1 MGHRA and CDR2 YSYEKL. The length of the CDR3 is 17 residues. CDR3 DNA sequence: TGCGCCAGCAGCCCTCCCGACGGGCGGCGATCCTACAATGAGCCGTTCTTC. Its protein product is CASSPPDGRRSYNEPFF.

This clonotype was counted ten times or more. The chain uses TRBV11-3 and TRBJ2-3, with 11 bases identical to TRBD1. The trim removed 4 bases at V and 2 bases at J, leaving 14 bases unmatched. Per the germline V gene, CDR1 is SGHNT and CDR2 is YENEEA. The length of the CDR3 is 19 residues. The CDR3 nucleotides read TGTGCCAGCAGCTCCCGGACAGGGACAGGGGGGATCGACACAGATACGCAGTATTTT. It yields the protein CASSSRTGTGGIDTDTQYF.

This clonotype was observed many times. V gene TRBV29-1 combines with J gene TRBJ2-1, with 12 bases identical to TRBD1. CDR3 length equals 16 residues. With V trimmed by 4 bases and J by 2 bases, 6 bases remained unmatched. The germline V gene encodes CDR1 SQVTM and CDR2 ANQGSEA. CDR3 nucleotide sequence: TGCAGCGTTGCAGGGGGGACAGGGGGCACCTACAATGAGCAGTTCTTC. Translating gives CSVAGGTGGTYNEQFF.

The J gene is TRBJ1-1, the V gene TRBV14; 8 bases match TRBD1. The CDR3 totals 17 residues. Germline CDR1 is SGHDN and CDR2 is FVKESK. Trimming at V came to 4 bases and at J to 1 base, leaving 11 bases not matched to a gene. CDR3 coding DNA: TGTGCCAGCAGCCGACCACCGGGACAGGAGAAGAACACTGAAGCTTTCTTT. Translating gives CASSRPPGQEKNTEAFF.

Only a few counts were recorded for this clonotype. The rearrangement joins TRBV12-3 or TRBV12-4 to TRBJ1-5, with TRBD1 matching over 8 bases. Germline trimming cut 3 bases from V and 3 bases from J; bases unmatched to any gene: 10. There are 17 residues in the CDR3. The CDR3 is CASSLGRTGGINQPQHF. CDR3 sequence (DNA): TGTGCCAGCAGTTTGGGGAGAACAGGGGGGATCAATCAGCCCCAGCATTTT.

This clonotype was counted only a few times. The rearrangement uses TRBV5-4 and TRBJ2-7; 11 positions agree with TRBD1. Germline values: CDR1 SGHNT, CDR2 YYREEE (reference sequence). J was trimmed by 2 bases and V by 3 bases; bases with no gene match: 4. The CDR3 spans 15 residues. Here the CDR3 reads CASSSGTGGPYEQYF. DNA for the CDR3: TGTGCCAGCAGCTCCGGGACAGGGGGACCCTACGAGCAGTACTTC.

The chain is built from TRBV7-9 and TRBJ2-1, with D perhaps matching TRBD2 (6 bases). CDR3 size: 14 residues. V lost 3 bases to trimming and J lost 5 bases, with 11 bases between them. Germline CDR1 reads SEHNR; CDR2 reads FQNEAQ (reference sequence). CDR3 in amino acids: CASSFGGNDNEQFF. DNA for the CDR3: TGTGCCAGCAGCTTTGGGGGGAATGACAATGAGCAGTTCTTC.

Regarding this clonotype: A much larger clonotype is one base distant, so this may be a read error. The chain carries TRBV6-6 and TRBJ2-1; 8 positions agree with TRBD2. CDR1 and CDR2 from the germline V gene are MNHNY and SVGAGI (reference sequence). CDR3 size: 15 residues. For the CDR3, the DNA is TGTGCCAACAGTTACTCGGCTAGCGGGTACAATGAGCAGTTCTTC. Translation gives CANSYSASGYNEQFF.

As regards this clonotype: A single base separates this from a much larger clone, so it may be a read error. V usage is TRBV6-6 and J usage is TRBJ2-1; TRBD1 matches at 10 bases. In germline, CDR1 is MNHNY, CDR2 SVGAGI (reference sequence). The CDR3 is 15 amino acids. The chain's CDR3 is CASTPGTGDGYEQLF. The CDR3 DNA is TGTGCCAGCACACCGGGGACAGGGGATGGGTATGAGCAGCTCTTC.

This clonotype was observed many times. The chain couples TRBV7-9 to TRBJ1-4, with D possibly TRBD1 on 6 matching bases. CDR1 SEHNR and CDR2 FQNEAQ come from the germline V gene (reference sequence). The CDR3 extends over 15 amino acids. V lost 5 bases, J lost 6 bases, and 16 bases lay in between. CDR3 sequence reads: CASSAHRVLHEKLFF. DNA for the CDR3: TGTGCCAGCAGCGCCCACAGGGTATTGCATGAAAAACTGTTTTTT. Based on the CDR3 plus reference TRBV7-9 and TRBJ1-4, the full variable domain is DTGVSQNPRHKITKRGQNVTFRCDPISEHNRLYWYRQTLGQGPEFLTYFQNEAQLEKSRLLSDRFSAERPKGSFSTLEIQRTEQGDSAMYLCASSAHRVLHEKLFFGSGTQLSVL.

As to this clonotype: This clone may be a read error of a much larger clone one base away. This rearrangement joins TRBV6-1 to TRBJ2-2; 7 bases are a match to TRBD1. V trimming: 4 bases; J trimming: 2 bases; junction bases outside the gene matches: 10. The CDR3 sequence is 17 residues long. Germline CDR1 reads MNHNS; CDR2 reads SASEGT. CDR3 bases: TGTGCCAGCAGTGCGCAGGGACAGACTCCCAACACCGGGGAGCTGTTTTTT. It encodes CASSAQGQTPNTGELFF.